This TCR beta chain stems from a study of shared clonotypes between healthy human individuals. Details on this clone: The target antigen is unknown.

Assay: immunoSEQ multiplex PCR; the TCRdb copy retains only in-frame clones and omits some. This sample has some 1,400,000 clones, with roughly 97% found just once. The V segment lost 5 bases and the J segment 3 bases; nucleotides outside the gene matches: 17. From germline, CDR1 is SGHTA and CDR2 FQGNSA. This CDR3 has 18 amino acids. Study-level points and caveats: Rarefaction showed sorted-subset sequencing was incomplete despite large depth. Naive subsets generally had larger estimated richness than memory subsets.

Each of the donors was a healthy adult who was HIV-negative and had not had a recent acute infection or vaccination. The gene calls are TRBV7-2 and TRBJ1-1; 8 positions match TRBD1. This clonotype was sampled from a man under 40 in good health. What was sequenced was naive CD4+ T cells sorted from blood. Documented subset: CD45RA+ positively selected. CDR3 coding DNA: TGTGCCAGCAGCCCTGGACAGGGAGGCCCCATCGGATACACTGAAGCTTTCTTT. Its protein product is CASSPGQGGPIGYTEAFF.